Listed here are 10 T cell receptor beta chains from one sample, sequenced in a study of blood T cell repertoires in COVID-19. Sequenced by immunoSEQ multiplex PCR; TCRdb stores in-frame clones only, minus some. The repertoire consists of about 250,000 clones, with approximately 80% occurring once and the leading ten covering 5% to 7%. Material: peripheral blood. The source is a woman aged 55-69 years with active or convalescent COVID-19.

The V gene is TRBV28, the J gene TRBJ1-5; 12 bases are a match to TRBD1. The CDR3 loop spans 18 amino acids. The V gene's germline CDR1 is MDHEN and CDR2 SYDVKM. With 5 bases clipped from V and 2 bases from J, the junction kept 10 bases outside the gene matches. The DNA for the CDR3 is TGTGCCAGCAGTCAATGGGGACAGGGGGCGGCTGGCAATCAGCCCCAGCATTTT. Its translation is CASSQWGQGAAGNQPQHF.

This clone was seen just once. At one end the junction does not follow the germline gene, possibly because of a read error. The V call is TRBV7-9, the J call TRBJ2-5; TRBD2 aligns across 9 bases. The CDR3 runs 14 residues. Germline assignment: CDR1 SEHNR and CDR2 FQNEAQ (reference sequence). In nucleotides, the CDR3 is TGTGCCAGCAGCCTAGCGCTAGCGGGGGAGACCCAGTACTTC. It is translated as CASSLALAGETQYF.

This clone has just a few counts. The CDR3 region is CASSLRDTEKLFF. CDR3 nucleotide sequence: TGTGCCAGCAGCTTAAGAGACACTGAAAAACTGTTTTTT. This sequence joins TRBV7-9 and TRBJ1-4; D is unresolved. The CDR3 is made up of 13 amino acids. CDR1 is SEHNR, CDR2 FQNEAQ, per germline (reference sequence). Trimming cost V 2 bases and J 7 bases, with 8 bases left between them.

J is TRBJ2-3 and V is TRBV2; tentatively, D is TRBD1 (5 bases). CDR3 size: 14 residues. The V gene's germline CDR1 is SNHLY and CDR2 FYNNEI. V lost 9 bases to trimming and J lost 6 bases, with 19 bases between them. CDR3 residues: CASRRQSITDTQYF. The CDR3 coding sequence is TGTGCCAGTCGGCGACAGTCTATCACGGATACGCAGTATTTT.

V usage is TRBV2 and J usage is TRBJ2-2; D ambiguous. CDR1 SNHLY and CDR2 FYNNEI come from the germline V gene. Trimming took 8 bases from V and 0 from J, leaving 7 bases between them. This CDR3 is 13 amino acids long. The CDR3 loop is CASLKTNTGELFF. CDR3 DNA sequence: TGTGCCAGCCTTAAAACGAACACCGGGGAGCTGTTTTTT.

The rearrangement joins TRBV15 to TRBJ1-1; D unclear. This CDR3 region has 14 residues. Trimming removed 0 bases from V and 4 bases from J, with 9 bases in between. The V gene's germline CDR1 is LNHNV and CDR2 YYDKDF (reference sequence). CDR3 sequence: CATSRDRWSTEAFF. The CDR3 nucleotides read TGTGCCACCAGCAGAGATCGGTGGAGCACTGAAGCTTTCTTT.

J is TRBJ2-1 and V is TRBV24-1; 14 positions match TRBD2. The junction had 8 bases not matched to a gene; V was cut back by 9 bases and J by 8 bases. There are 15 residues in the CDR3. Germline CDR1 is KGHDR and CDR2 is SFDVKD. The chain's CDR3 is CATGVTSGRGDEQFF. The CDR3 DNA reads TGTGCCACCGGCGTGACTAGCGGGAGGGGCGATGAGCAGTTCTTC.

The chain couples TRBV4-1 to TRBJ1-1; maybe TRBD1 (6 bases). Germline V gives CDR1 MGHRA, CDR2 YSYEKL. Deletions cut 5 bases from V and 0 bases from J, with 10 bases between. The CDR3 runs to 14 residues. The CDR3 region has the DNA TGCGCCAGCAGCTTACAGGGTGTGAACACTGAAGCTTTCTTT. Amino acid sequence: CASSLQGVNTEAFF.

V gene TRBV2 combines with J gene TRBJ1-3, with D possibly TRBD1 on 5 matching bases. Germline V gives CDR1 SNHLY, CDR2 FYNNEI. V lost 4 bases and J 2 bases, leaving 12 bases between the germline ends. This CDR3 contains 15 residues. Here the CDR3 DNA reads TGTGCCAGCAGTGCTATCCAGGGTGCTGGAAACACCATATATTTT. Translation: CASSAIQGAGNTIYF.

The chain links TRBV6-1 to TRBJ1-2; D unclear. Trimming pared 7 bases from V and 7 bases from J, leaving 19 bases between. Germline CDR1 is MNHNS and CDR2 is SASEGT. This CDR3 is 14 amino acids long. CDR3 in DNA: TGTGCCAGCACCGCGGAAGTCTTGGGTCCTGGCTACACCTTC. Amino acid sequence: CASTAEVLGPGYTF.